This entry lists 20 T cell receptor beta chains sequenced from one sample in a study of shared clonotypes between healthy human individuals. Clones were read by immunoSEQ multiplex PCR, and TCRdb kept only the in-frame ones, dropping some. Found here are some 380,000 clones, roughly 96% of them singletons; the top ten hold 0.32%. The sequenced sample consisted of memory CD8+ T cells sorted from blood. Subset indicated: CD45RO+ cells pooled with CCR7-negative TemRA cells. These receptors came from a man under 40 in good health.

V and J are TRBV7-9 and TRBJ1-1; perhaps TRBD1 as D (6 bases). CDR1 is SEHNR and CDR2 is FQNEAQ in the germline V gene (reference sequence). Deletions cut 5 bases from V and 4 bases from J, with 17 bases between. CDR3 length equals 15 residues. The CDR3 nucleotides are TGTGCCAGCAGCCCAGAACAGGGTGGCGGCACTGAAGCTTTCTTT. As protein: CASSPEQGGGTEAFF. Filled out from reference TRBV7-9 and TRBJ1-1, the complete variable domain reads DTGVSQNPRHKITKRGQNVTFRCDPISEHNRLYWYRQTLGQGPEFLTYFQNEAQLEKSRLLSDRFSAERPKGSFSTLEIQRTEQGDSAMYLCASSPEQGGGTEAFFGQGTRLTVV.

The chain uses TRBV4-2 and TRBJ2-1; D remains unclear. The CDR3 length is 12 residues. Trimming took off 1 base at V and 7 bases at J, with 5 bases between the two ends. Germline V gene lookup returns CDR1 LGHNA and CDR2 YNFKEQ. CDR3 region: CASSQAENEQFF. The CDR3 region has the DNA TGTGCCAGCAGCCAAGCCGAAAATGAGCAGTTCTTC.

The rearrangement links TRBV5-1 to TRBJ2-5, with D possibly being TRBD1 (6 bases). CDR1 is SGHRS and CDR2 is YFSETQ in the germline V gene. Trimming removed 4 bases at V and 4 bases at J, with 11 bases between. The CDR3 is 13 residues long. CDR3 in amino acids: CASSPRGLETQYF. The CDR3 nucleotides read TGCGCCAGCAGCCCCAGGGGCCTAGAGACCCAGTACTTC.

The chain has TRBV7-6 and TRBJ2-3; TRBD2 matches at 10 bases. Unmatched junction bases numbered 3, after V lost 3 bases and J lost 3 bases. The CDR3 length is 15 residues. Germline V lookup: CDR1 SGHVS, CDR2 FNYEAQ. Written as DNA, the CDR3 is TGTGCCAGCAGCTTTCAGCGGGAGGGGACAGATACGCAGTATTTT. This translates into CASSFQREGTDTQYF.

The chain has TRBV11-1 and TRBJ2-1; D remains unclear. The CDR3 has 14 amino acids. In germline, CDR1 is SGHAT, CDR2 FQDESV (reference sequence). V was trimmed by 6 bases and J by 0 bases, leaving 9 bases between them. CDR3 DNA: TGTGCCAGCAGGAGTTTCAGCTCCTACAATGAGCAGTTCTTC. Translated, it gives CASRSFSSYNEQFF.

This chain joins TRBV12-5 and TRBJ1-1; the D is unclear. V was shortened by 6 bases and J by 1 base, with 9 bases between the two germline ends. The CDR3 is made up of 13 amino acids. Germline V lookup: CDR1 LGHNT, CDR2 FRNRAP. Here the CDR3 reads CASGLGPNTEAFF. The CDR3 region has the DNA TGTGCTAGTGGCCTAGGTCCGAACACTGAAGCTTTCTTT.

This chain uses TRBV19 with TRBJ2-7, with TRBD1 matching over 11 bases. V dropped 5 bases and J dropped 1; count of bases not matched to a gene: 7. CDR3 size: 16 residues. Germline V gene sequence: CDR1 LNHDA, CDR2 SQIVND (reference sequence). CDR3 DNA sequence: TGTGCCAGTAGTGACCCCGGGACAGGGGGTTCCTACGAGCAGTACTTC. It yields the protein CASSDPGTGGSYEQYF.

The chain employs TRBV5-1 and TRBJ2-3; D is unclear. CDR1 and CDR2 from the germline V gene are SGHRS and YFSETQ. V lost 1 base and J lost 2, with 14 bases in between. This CDR3 comprises 16 residues. This CDR3 reads CASSLKPPSLTDTQYF. The DNA of the CDR3 is TGCGCCAGCAGCTTGAAGCCCCCATCCCTCACAGATACGCAGTATTTT.

The CDR3 loop is CASSRPMAYGEQFF. CDR3 nucleotide sequence: TGTGCCAGCAGCCGCCCGATGGCCTACGGTGAGCAGTTCTTC. The chain carries TRBV5-4 and TRBJ2-1; D is uncertain. Germline V gene data show CDR1 as SGHNT and CDR2 as YYREEE (reference sequence). V lost 4 bases and J lost 9, with 17 bases in between. The CDR3 has 14 amino acids.

The chain joins TRBV2 to TRBJ2-7; possible D gene TRBD1, 6 bases. The CDR3 runs to 15 residues. Trimming removed 4 bases at V and 5 bases at J, with 18 bases between. Germline V CDR1 and CDR2: SNHLY, FYNNEI. The CDR3 region is CASSAAGTLGDEQYF. CDR3 bases: TGTGCCAGCAGTGCTGCCGGGACACTCGGGGACGAGCAGTACTTC.

In the case of this clone: This sample also contains other DNA sequences that code for the same CDR3. The rearrangement links TRBV5-1 to TRBJ1-3; D not resolved. The V gene lost 0 bases and the J gene lost 0 bases, with 4 bases spanning the gap. Per germline, CDR1 SGHRS and CDR2 YFSETQ. CDR3 length: 14 residues. This CDR3 is CASSLGSSGNTIYF. The CDR3 DNA reads TGCGCCAGCAGCTTGGGTTCCTCTGGAAACACCATATATTTT.

The V call is TRBV6-5, the J call TRBJ2-7, with a tentative D call TRBD2 (6 bases). The CDR3 totals 15 residues. Between the trimmed V and J ends, which lost 0 bases and 2 bases, there was a span of 11 bases. Germline V lookup: CDR1 MNHEY, CDR2 SVGAGI. CDR3 region: CASSYSDGGTYEQYF. The CDR3 DNA is TGTGCCAGCAGTTACTCGGACGGGGGAACCTACGAGCAGTACTTC.

The chain joins TRBV28 to TRBJ2-5; 8 bases agree with TRBD1. The CDR3 runs to 13 residues. V shed 7 bases and J 11 bases; nucleotides not matched to a gene: 12. Germline-derived CDR1 and CDR2 are MDHEN and SYDVKM. The CDR3 DNA reads TGTGCCAGCACCCTCCCGGACAGGGCCGTTCAGTACTTC. Translated, it gives CASTLPDRAVQYF.

The chain carries TRBV19 and TRBJ2-7; no firm D call. CDR1 and CDR2 from the germline V gene are LNHDA and SQIVND (reference sequence). V dropped 1 base and J dropped 1 base, with 8 bases sitting between them. The CDR3 is 14 residues long. The CDR3 region is CASSIGRFSYEQYF. In DNA, the CDR3 is TGTGCCAGTAGTATAGGGCGCTTTTCCTACGAGCAGTACTTC.

J is TRBJ1-2 and V is TRBV11-2; D possibly corresponds to TRBD1 (6 bases). V lost 1 base and J lost 3, with 24 bases in between. The CDR3 has 19 residues. Germline CDR1 is SGHAT and CDR2 is FQNNGV. The CDR3, as DNA: TGTGCCAGCAGCTTAGCCCGGTACCTCTGGGGGGCTGAGGACTATGGCTACACCTTC. Residues: CASSLARYLWGAEDYGYTF.

The chain uses TRBV4-1 and TRBJ2-1, with TRBD2 matching 10 bases. V gave up 1 base and J gave up 6 bases; unmatched junction bases: 9. The CDR3 extends over 17 amino acids. CDR1 is MGHRA, CDR2 YSYEKL, per germline. The CDR3, as DNA: TGCGCCAGCAGCCAAGGTATTTTAGTAGCGGGAGGCAATGAGCAGTTCTTC. Its translation is CASSQGILVAGGNEQFF.

V gene TRBV29-1 combines with J gene TRBJ2-3; D is uncertain. Deletions cut 7 bases from V and 6 bases from J, with 11 bases between. Germline loops: CDR1 SQVTM, CDR2 ANQGSEA. The CDR3 totals 11 residues. CDR3 in DNA: TGCAGCGCTTCCGACGGTGATACGCAGTATTTT. It codes for CSASDGDTQYF.

V usage is TRBV28 and J usage is TRBJ1-1; D not certain. V was shortened by 6 bases and J by 2 bases, with 10 bases between the two germline ends. Germline V gene sequence: CDR1 MDHEN, CDR2 SYDVKM. The CDR3 has 13 amino acids. The DNA for the CDR3 is TGTGCCAGCAGGGTAAGAGGCAACACTGAAGCTTTCTTT. The encoded protein is CASRVRGNTEAFF.

The J gene is TRBJ1-2, the V gene TRBV4-1; D perhaps matches TRBD1 (6 bases). Deletions cut 2 bases from V and 0 bases from J, with 10 bases between. The length of the CDR3 is 15 residues. Per germline, CDR1 MGHRA and CDR2 YSYEKL. The CDR3 region has the DNA TGCGCCAGCAGCCAAACGACAGGAGCTAACTATGGCTACACCTTC. It codes for CASSQTTGANYGYTF.

CDR3 amino acids: CASSYYSGQGSYEQYF. DNA for the CDR3: TGTGCCAGCAGTTACTATTCCGGACAGGGGTCCTACGAGCAGTACTTC. The chain recombines TRBV6-6 with TRBJ2-7, with 9 bases matching TRBD1. This CDR3 region has 16 residues. V gave up 1 base and J gave up 1 base; unmatched junction bases: 5. Germline V gene data show CDR1 as MNHNY and CDR2 as SVGAGI (reference sequence).